The 26 T cell receptor beta chains given below trace back to one sample, sequenced in a study of Graves' ophthalmopathy and Graves' hyperthyroidism. RNA served as the template for amplifying TCR beta CDR3 regions. Investigators did first-round RT-PCR with HTBI primers, then second-round multiplex PCR. TCRdb reanalysed the multiplex PCR reads using MiXCR and keeps one entry per CDR3 protein. The repertoire holds 57,000 or so distinct CDR3 sequences, approximately 50% seen once, with over 4% in the top ten. The sample taken for sequencing was peripheral blood. These receptors all come from an adult woman with Graves' ophthalmopathy.

V gene TRBV15 combines with J gene TRBJ2-7; no reliable D call. This CDR3 is 13 amino acids long. V lost 1 base and J lost 2, with 6 bases in between. Germline lookup yields CDR1 LNHNV and CDR2 YYDKDF (reference sequence). The CDR3 DNA reads TGTGCCACCAGCAGAGGGGCGGCCTACGAGCAGTACTTC. This gives the protein CATSRGAAYEQYF.

This clonotype was seen just once. The chain has TRBV15 and TRBJ1-5; D possibly corresponds to TRBD1 (5 bases). Trimming cost V 0 bases and J 4 bases, with 10 bases left between them. CDR3 size: 15 residues. Germline CDR1 and CDR2: LNHNV and YYDKDF (reference sequence). In nucleotides, the CDR3 is TGTGCCACCAGCAGAGATGGGGGTGGAAATCAGCCCCAGCATTTT. As protein: CATSRDGGGNQPQHF. The full variable domain, with the rest looked up from reference TRBV15 and TRBJ1-5, is DAMVIQNPRYQVTQFGKPVTLSCSQTLNHNVMYWYQQKSSQAPKLLFHYYDKDFNNEADTPDNFQSRRPNTSFCFLDIRSPGLGDTAMYLCATSRDGGGNQPQHFGDGTRLSIL.

This clonotype was detected many times. The chain is built from TRBV6-4 and TRBJ2-3; a weak D match, TRBD1 (5 bases). The CDR3 sequence is 13 residues long. Germline V gene sequence: CDR1 MRHNA, CDR2 SNTAGT. Trimming took off 3 bases at V and 6 bases at J, with 10 bases between the two ends. CDR3 residues: CASSEKDTDTQYF. For the CDR3, the DNA is TGTGCCAGCAGTGAAAAGGACACGGATACGCAGTATTTT.

The V and J genes are TRBV20-1 and TRBJ2-2; no definite D call. Between the trimmed V and J ends, which lost 1 base and 5 bases, there was a span of 2 bases. Germline V CDR1 and CDR2: DFQATT, SNEGSKA (reference sequence). CDR3 length: 11 amino acids. CDR3 sequence (DNA): TGCAGTGCTAGAGGGACCGGGGAGCTGTTTTTT. As protein: CSARGTGELFF.

The J gene is TRBJ2-1, the V gene TRBV19; D is unclear. The CDR3 covers 13 residues. Germline assignment: CDR1 LNHDA and CDR2 SQIVND (reference sequence). Trimming pared 7 bases from V and 8 bases from J, leaving 15 bases between. Here the CDR3 DNA reads TGTGCCAGTAAACGAACACGGTCCTATGAGCAGTTCTTC. Protein product: CASKRTRSYEQFF.

This clonotype was detected ten times or more. At one of its ends the junction is not consistent with the germline gene, which may arise from a read error. The chain recombines TRBV4-2 with TRBJ2-1, with 10 positions matching TRBD2. Germline CDR1 and CDR2: LGHNA and YNFKEQ. The CDR3 has 14 amino acids. The CDR3 DNA follows: TGCGCCAGCAGCTTGGGACTAGCGAACAATGAGCAGTTCTTC. Residues: CASSLGLANNEQFF.

The chain links TRBV20-1 to TRBJ1-2; TRBD1 is a possible D gene (5 bases). V lost 0 bases to trimming and J lost 8 bases, with 10 bases between them. The CDR3 sequence is 12 residues long. The V gene's germline CDR1 is DFQATT and CDR2 SNEGSKA (reference sequence). This chain's CDR3 is CSARDGAEGYTF. As DNA, the CDR3 is TGCAGTGCTAGAGATGGGGCGGAGGGCTACACCTTC.

To note about this clonotype: Relative to the germline gene, one junction end is altered; a read error may explain this. The rearrangement links TRBV20-1 to TRBJ1-4; maybe TRBD1 (5 bases). The CDR3 is 14 residues long. Germline V gives CDR1 DFQATT, CDR2 SNEGSKA (reference sequence). The CDR3 sequence: CSARGESTNEKPFF. CDR3 DNA sequence: TGCAGTGCTAGGGGGGAGTCAACTAATGAAAAACCGTTTTTT.

This clonotype was counted only a few times. Given a much more abundant clone one base away, this may be a read error. The chain carries TRBV4-2 and TRBJ2-3; no firm D call. Germline CDR1 reads LGHNA; CDR2 reads YNFKEQ. V gave up 0 bases and J gave up 12 bases, with 13 bases separating them. This CDR3 spans 13 amino acids. CDR3 residues: CASSQERDAFQYF. The CDR3 DNA follows: TGTGCCAGCAGCCAAGAAAGGGATGCCTTCCAGTATTTT.

This chain uses TRBV6-4 with TRBJ2-1; 14 positions agree with TRBD2. This CDR3 has 17 amino acids. V gave up 3 bases and J gave up 6 bases; unmatched junction bases: 7. Germline loops: CDR1 MRHNA, CDR2 SNTAGT. CDR3 DNA sequence: TGTGCCAGCAGTGAATCACCCGGGACTAGCGGGAGCAATGAGCAGTTCTTC. Its protein is CASSESPGTSGSNEQFF.

By share, this clonotype counts as medium-sized. V and J are TRBV10-3 and TRBJ1-6, with D maybe TRBD1 (5 bases). Trimming took 0 bases from V and 5 from J, leaving 11 bases between them. From germline, CDR1 is ENHRY and CDR2 SYGVKD. There are 16 residues in the CDR3. CDR3 sequence: CAISESPGRDNSPLHF. Here the CDR3 DNA reads TGTGCCATCAGTGAGTCGCCGGGACGGGATAATTCACCCCTCCACTTT.

This clonotype was observed once. Mismatch with germline at one junction end may stem from a read error. V is TRBV6-5 and J is TRBJ2-7; D possibly matches TRBD1 or TRBD2 (5 bases each). Germline V lookup: CDR1 MNHEY, CDR2 SVGAGI. The CDR3 has 13 amino acids. CDR3 amino acids: CASSWDGSCEQYF. The DNA of the CDR3 is TGTGCTAGCAGTTGGGACGGTTCCTGCGAGCAGTACTTC.

A remark on this clonotype: This may stem from a read error, because a much larger clone lies one nucleotide away. V and J are TRBV9 and TRBJ2-7; D perhaps matches TRBD1 (6 bases). CDR1 and CDR2 from the germline V gene are SGDLS and YYNGEE. The CDR3 is 13 residues long. The CDR3 nucleotides read TGTGCCAGCTCCGGGACACCTACCTACGGGCAGTACTTC. Translated, it gives CASSGTPTYGQYF.

This rearrangement joins TRBV5-5 to TRBJ1-1, with 7 bases fitting TRBD1. V shed 4 bases and J 6 bases; nucleotides not matched to a gene: 9. Germline values: CDR1 SGHKS, CDR2 YYEKEE (reference sequence). The CDR3 is 14 residues long. The CDR3 spells CASSQGKGGSEAFF. CDR3 in DNA: TGTGCCAGCAGCCAGGGAAAAGGGGGCTCTGAAGCTTTCTTT.

The chain has TRBV7-8 and TRBJ2-3; 11 bases fit TRBD2. Germline lookup yields CDR1 SGHVS and CDR2 FQNEAQ. V shed 1 base and J 6 bases; nucleotides not matched to a gene: 3. The CDR3 runs to 15 residues. The CDR3 sequence is CASSLVTSGTDTQYF. CDR3 coding DNA: TGTGCCAGCAGCTTAGTGACTAGCGGGACGGATACGCAGTATTTT. The full variable domain, in which reference TRBV7-8 and TRBJ2-3 provide the parts outside the CDR3, is GAGVSQSPRYKVAKRGQDVALRCDPISGHVSLFWYQQALGQGPEFLTYFQNEAQLDKSGLPSDRFFAERPEGSVSTLKIQRTQQEDSAVYLCASSLVTSGTDTQYFGPGTRLTVL.

This clonotype was picked up many times. This chain joins TRBV7-9 and TRBJ2-2; perhaps TRBD1 as D (6 bases). Looked up from germline, CDR1 is SEHNR and CDR2 is FQNEAQ (reference sequence). The CDR3 contains 17 residues. V gave up 3 bases and J gave up 1 base, with 15 bases separating them. Here the CDR3 DNA reads TGTGCCAGCAGCTTCGAAGTGGGACACAGGAACACCGGGGAGCTGTTTTTT. This gives the protein CASSFEVGHRNTGELFF.

V and J are TRBV5-1 and TRBJ2-7; 8 bases align to TRBD2. Unmatched junction bases numbered 6, after V lost 5 bases and J lost 2 bases. The germline CDR1 and CDR2 sequences are SGHRS and YFSETQ. The CDR3 covers 14 residues. DNA for the CDR3: TGCGCCAGCAGGGCGGGAGGAACAACCTACGAGCAGTACTTC. Amino acids: CASRAGGTTYEQYF.

With respect to this clonotype: A junction boundary mismatches the germline segment, possibly from a read error. This rearrangement joins TRBV20-1 to TRBJ2-7; 8 nucleotides line up with TRBD1. Per the germline V gene, CDR1 is DFQATT and CDR2 is SNEGSKA (reference sequence). This CDR3 contains 11 residues. The CDR3 nucleotides are TGCAGTGCCAAGGGACAGGACGAGCGGCACTTC. This codes for CSAKGQDERHF.

This clonotype was found many times. V usage is TRBV5-8 and J usage is TRBJ1-1, with 9 bases matching TRBD1. V lost 3 bases to trimming and J lost 6 bases; unmatched junction nucleotides: 9. Germline CDR1 is SGHTS and CDR2 is YDEGEE. The CDR3 length is 15 residues. The CDR3 is CASSSATGGASEAFF. The CDR3 region has the DNA TGTGCCAGCAGCTCAGCCACAGGGGGCGCATCTGAAGCTTTCTTT.

This clonotype was found many times. The chain joins TRBV5-5 to TRBJ2-7; D unclear. Germline V lookup: CDR1 SGHKS, CDR2 YYEKEE (reference sequence). V was shortened by 0 bases and J by 1 base, with 5 bases between the two germline ends. The CDR3 is 13 amino acids. In DNA, the CDR3 is TGTGCCAGCAGCTTGGTGGAGTCCTACGAGCAGTACTTC. It is translated as CASSLVESYEQYF.

This clonotype was counted at least ten times. This sequence may be a read error, since a much larger clone differs from it by one base. The chain employs TRBV5-6 and TRBJ2-7; the D gene is possibly TRBD2 (6 bases). Germline V gene sequence: CDR1 SGHDT, CDR2 YYEEEE. The CDR3 runs 14 residues. V was clipped by 3 bases and J by 2 bases, with 12 bases between them. The CDR3 is CASSWGDGAYEQYF. CDR3 bases: TGTGCCAGCAGCTGGGGGGACGGGGCCTACGAGCAGTACTTC.

This clonotype was seen ten or more times. The J gene is TRBJ1-1, the V gene TRBV12-3 or TRBV12-4; D is unresolved. Trimming pared 7 bases from V and 7 bases from J, leaving 16 bases between. The CDR3 contains 13 residues. The CDR3 region has the DNA TGTGCCAGCAACCTTGAAGGTCGAGGTGAAGCTTTCTTT. This gives the protein CASNLEGRGEAFF.

On this clonotype itself: Given the absence of the conserved phenylalanine or tryptophan at the CDR3 end, a read error is likely. The limits of the CDR3 on the DNA are not certain, so only TCRdb's listed CDR3 is given. This chain joins TRBV5-1 and TRBJ2-6; TRBD1, the D gene given by the table, was not confirmed from the DNA. The CDR3 length is 8 residues, termini included. Germline CDR1 SGHRS, CDR2 YFSETQ. The CDR3 here is CASSLEGQ.

This clonotype was seen repeatedly, ten times or more. This chain uses TRBV14 with TRBJ1-2, with D perhaps TRBD1 (5 bases). The length of the CDR3 is 16 residues. The V end was cut by 0 bases, the J end by 4 bases, with 15 bases between. The germline V gene encodes CDR1 SGHDN and CDR2 FVKESK. CDR3 residues: CASSQEGLGGSYGYTF. CDR3 DNA sequence: TGTGCCAGCAGCCAAGAGGGGCTGGGGGGTAGCTATGGCTACACCTTC.

Concerning this clonotype: Its ends do not fully match the called genes, so a read error is possible. The chain combines TRBV7-2 with TRBJ1-1, with D hard to call. The CDR3 extends over 15 amino acids. In germline, CDR1 is SGHTA, CDR2 FQGNSA. CDR3 nucleotide sequence: TGTGCCAGTAGCTTAGCCCAGAAACCGAACACTGAAGCTTTCTTT. It is translated as CASSLAQKPNTEAFF.

The chain has TRBV4-2 and TRBJ1-4, with D perhaps matching TRBD1 (5 bases). Trimming cost V 1 base and J 8 bases, with 14 bases left between them. CDR1 LGHNA and CDR2 YNFKEQ come from the germline V gene. The CDR3 runs 15 residues. The CDR3 region has the DNA TGTGCCAGCAGCCAAGGGCAGGGAGAGAAGGAAAAACTGTTTTTT. This codes for CASSQGQGEKEKLFF.